This T cell receptor beta chain was identified during a study of blood T cell repertoires in COVID-19. Original methodology: The assay estimated nucleated cells by amplifying reference gene primers. Measured with immunoSEQ multiplex PCR; TCRdb has only the in-frame clones, and not every one. For V, J and clone size, that table is used; D and trimming come from the DNA. The profile covers about 150,000 clones, with 75% to 85% appearing a single time and roughly 4.2% taken by the ten largest. The germline V and J ends were trimmed by 5 bases and 0 bases, with 17 bases remaining between them. The CDR3 totals 18 residues.

The receptor was derived from a man aged 60-69 years with acute or convalescent COVID-19. The material sequenced was peripheral blood. This rearrangement joins TRBV23-1 to TRBJ2-6; D is possibly TRBD2 (6 bases). TRBV23-1 is an ORF; its function is uncertain. The CDR3 here is CASSGGRQSTSGANVLTF. Written as DNA, the CDR3 is TGCGCCAGCAGTGGGGGGAGACAGTCAACCTCTGGGGCCAACGTCCTGACTTTC.